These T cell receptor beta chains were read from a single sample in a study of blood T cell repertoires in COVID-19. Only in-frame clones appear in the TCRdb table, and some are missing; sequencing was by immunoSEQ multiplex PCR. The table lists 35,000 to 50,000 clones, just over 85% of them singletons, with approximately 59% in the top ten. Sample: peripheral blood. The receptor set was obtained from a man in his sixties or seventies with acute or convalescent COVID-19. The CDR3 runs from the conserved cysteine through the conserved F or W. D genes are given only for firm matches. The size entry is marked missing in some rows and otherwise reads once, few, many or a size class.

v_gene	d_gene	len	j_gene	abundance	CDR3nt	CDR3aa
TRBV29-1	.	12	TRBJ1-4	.	TGCAGCGTTGAAGTCGCCAGGGAGGGACTGTTTTTT	CSVEVAREGLFF
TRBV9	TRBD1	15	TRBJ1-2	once	TGTGCCAGCAGCCCCCGACAGGGGGTAAGCTATGGCTACACCTTC	CASSPRQGVSYGYTF
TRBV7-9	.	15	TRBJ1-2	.	TGTGCCAGCAGCCCAGAGGCCTCCATTCGGAGCGGCTACACCTTC	CASSPEASIRSGYTF
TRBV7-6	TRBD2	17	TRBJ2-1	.	TGTGCCAGCAGCTTAGCTAGCGGGGGGCACTCCTACAATGAGCAGTTCTTC	CASSLASGGHSYNEQFF
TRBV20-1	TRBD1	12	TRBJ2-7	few	TGCAGTGCTAGTTTTAACAGGGGCGAGCAGTACTTC	CSASFNRGEQYF
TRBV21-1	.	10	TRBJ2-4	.	TGTGCCAGCAGTCAAAAGGTGGACTGGTTC	CASSQKVDWF
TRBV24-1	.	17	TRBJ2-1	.	TGTGCCACCAGTGATCCTTCCCCCCTTAGACTAGGCAATGAGCAGTTCTTC	CATSDPSPLRLGNEQFF
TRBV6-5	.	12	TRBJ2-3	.	TGTGCCAGCAGTCCCGGGGCAGATACGCAGTATTTT	CASSPGADTQYF
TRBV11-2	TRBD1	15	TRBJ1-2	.	TGTGCCAGCAGCTTAGACTCCGGACAGGGGTATGGCTACACCTTC	CASSLDSGQGYGYTF
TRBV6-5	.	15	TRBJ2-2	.	TGTGCCAGCAGTTACTCGAGGCTAGCTGCCGGGGAGCTGTTTTTT	CASSYSRLAAGELFF
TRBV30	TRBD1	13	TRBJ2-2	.	TGTGCCTGGAGTGCGACAGGGCCCGGGGAGCTGTTTTTT	CAWSATGPGELFF
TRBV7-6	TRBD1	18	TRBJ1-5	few	TGTGCCAGCAGCTTAGGGACAGGCCCTGGGTATAGCAATCAGCCCCAGCATTTT	CASSLGTGPGYSNQPQHF
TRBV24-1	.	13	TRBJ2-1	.	TGTGCCACCAGTGAGACGGTAGCCAATGAGCAGTTCTTC	CATSETVANEQFF
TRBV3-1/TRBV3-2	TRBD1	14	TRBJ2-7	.	TGTGCCAGCAGCCTAACACAGGGGTCCTACGAGCAGTACTTC	CASSLTQGSYEQYF
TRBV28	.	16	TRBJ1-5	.	TGTGCCAGCCTCCGGACACGCAACAGGAGCAATCAGCCCCAGCATTTT	CASLRTRNRSNQPQHF
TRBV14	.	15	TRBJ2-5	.	TGTGCCAGCAGCCACCGACTGACAGGTCCAGAGACCCAGTACTTC	CASSHRLTGPETQYF
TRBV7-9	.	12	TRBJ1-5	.	TGTGCCAGCTCGGCGGGTAATCAGCCCCAGCATTTT	CASSAGNQPQHF
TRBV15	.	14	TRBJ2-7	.	TGTGCCACCAGCAGAGATCGTATGAGCCCCGAGCAGTACTTC	CATSRDRMSPEQYF
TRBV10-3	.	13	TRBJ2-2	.	TGTGCCATCAGCGTCACAGGGCCCGGGGAGCTGTTTTTT	CAISVTGPGELFF
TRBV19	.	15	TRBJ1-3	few	TGTGCCGGCATGACGCGGGGAGGCTCTGGAAACACCATATATTTT	CAGMTRGGSGNTIYF
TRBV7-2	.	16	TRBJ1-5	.	TGTGCCAGCAGCTCCGAAAGCGTAGCGAACAATCAGCCCCAGCATTTT	CASSSESVANNQPQHF
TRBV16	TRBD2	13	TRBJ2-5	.	TGTGCCAGCAGCCCGGGGGGGAGCAAGACCCAGTACTTC	CASSPGGSKTQYF
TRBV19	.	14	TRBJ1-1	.	TGTGCCAGTAGTCCTCGGACAGTGAACACTGAAGCTTTCTTT	CASSPRTVNTEAFF
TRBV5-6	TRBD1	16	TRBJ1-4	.	TGTGCCAGCAGCAGGCGACAGGGACTAGCTAATGAAAAACTGTTTTTT	CASSRRQGLANEKLFF
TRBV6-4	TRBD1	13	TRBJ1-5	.	TGTGCCAGCTCGACAGGGCTTAATCAGCCCCAGCATTTT	CASSTGLNQPQHF
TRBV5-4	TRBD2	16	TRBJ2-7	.	TGTGCCAGCAGCTTGGTGGGGGGGACGGCCACCTACGAGCAGTACTTC	CASSLVGGTATYEQYF
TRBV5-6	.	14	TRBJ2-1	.	TGTGCCAGCAGCTTGGTGTCAGGGCACAATGAGCAGTTCTTC	CASSLVSGHNEQFF
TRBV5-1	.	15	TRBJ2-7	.	TGCGCCAGCAGCTTGGACGACAGACCCTTTTACGAGCAGTACTTC	CASSLDDRPFYEQYF
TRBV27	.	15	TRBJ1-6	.	TGTGCCAGCAGTTTTTCACTTCGAAACCATTCACCCCTCCACTTT	CASSFSLRNHSPLHF
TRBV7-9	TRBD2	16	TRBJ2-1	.	TGTGCCAGCAGCTTAGTACGGACTAGCGGGAGCAATGAGCAGTTCTTC	CASSLVRTSGSNEQFF
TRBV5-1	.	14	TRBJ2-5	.	TGCGCCAGCAGCTTAGGGGTGGTAGAAGAGACCCAGTACTTC	CASSLGVVEETQYF
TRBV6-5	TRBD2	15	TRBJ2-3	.	TGTGCCAGCAGACGACTAGCGGCTAGCACAGATACGCAGTATTTT	CASRRLAASTDTQYF
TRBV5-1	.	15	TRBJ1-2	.	TGCGCCAGCAGCTTGGAGGGGTCCGCTAACTATGGCTACACCTTC	CASSLEGSANYGYTF
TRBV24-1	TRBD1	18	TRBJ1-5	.	TGTGCCACCAGTGCGGCAGGGGGCGGGGGATCATCCGGACGTGTCCAGCATTTT	CATSAAGGGGSSGRVQHF
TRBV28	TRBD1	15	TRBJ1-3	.	TGTGCCAGCGCGCCGGGACAGCAAGGGGGAAACACCATATATTTT	CASAPGQQGGNTIYF
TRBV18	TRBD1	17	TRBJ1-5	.	TGTGCCAGCTCACCGATTTCGGACAGGGCCCCGGATCAGCCCCAGCATTTT	CASSPISDRAPDQPQHF
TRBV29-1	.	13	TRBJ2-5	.	TGCAGCGCTCTAAGGGGGGGGAAAGAGACCCAGTACTTC	CSALRGGKETQYF
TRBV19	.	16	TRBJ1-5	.	TGTGCCAGTAGTTACACAGGGAAAGGGTATCAGGAGCCCCAGCATTTT	CASSYTGKGYQEPQHF
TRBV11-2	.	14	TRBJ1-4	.	TGTGCCAGCAGCTTAAACAGGGACAATGAAAAACTGTTTTTT	CASSLNRDNEKLFF
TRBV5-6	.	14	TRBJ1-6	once	TGTGCCAGCAGCTTGTTTGGGGCAGAGTCACCCCTCCACTTT	CASSLFGAESPLHF
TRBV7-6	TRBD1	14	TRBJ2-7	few	TGTGCCAGCAGCCTAAGGACAGGGGTGGAGGAGCAGTACTTC	CASSLRTGVEEQYF
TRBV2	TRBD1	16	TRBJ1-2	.	TGTGCCAGCAACCTGGGACAGGCGATAGCTAACTATGGCTACACCTTC	CASNLGQAIANYGYTF
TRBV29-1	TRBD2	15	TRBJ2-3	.	TGCAGCGTTGAGGCTAGCGGGGTTGGCACAGATACGCAGTATTTT	CSVEASGVGTDTQYF
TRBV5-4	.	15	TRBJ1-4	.	TGTGCCAGCAGCACTAATACGGGGTCTAATGAAAAACTGTTTTTT	CASSTNTGSNEKLFF
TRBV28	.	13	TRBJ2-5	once	TGTGCCAGCGTTACGCGAGCCCCGGAGACCCAGTACTTC	CASVTRAPETQYF